The 11 T cell receptor beta chains given below trace back to one sample, sequenced in a study of OX40 agonist ivuxolimab in advanced cancers. Libraries were prepared by immunoSEQ multiplex PCR; TCRdb keeps only in-frame clonotypes and omits some of them. This sample has about 82,000 clones; roughly 92% occur once, and the top ten carry around 0.7%. Source: CD4+ or CD8+ T cells sorted from blood, taken in a trial of the OX40 agonist ivuxolimab. The receptors here all came from an adult with an advanced solid tumor such as melanoma, head and neck, liver or kidney cancer.

This sequence joins TRBV10-2 and TRBJ2-2; D is perhaps TRBD1 (6 bases). CDR3 length: 14 amino acids. Trimming shortened V by 7 bases and J by 6 bases, and 15 bases separated the two germline ends. Germline lookup yields CDR1 WSHSY and CDR2 SAAADI. CDR3 DNA: TGCGCCAGCATGGTCAGGGGTCCGCCCGGGGAGCTGTTTTTT. Protein sequence: CASMVRGPPGELFF.

A single count supports this clone. The V call is TRBV11-2, the J call TRBJ1-2; D is unclear. Looked up from germline, CDR1 is SGHAT and CDR2 is FQNNGV. This CDR3 has 13 amino acids. The V gene lost 5 bases and the J gene lost 7 bases, with 14 bases spanning the gap. The chain's CDR3 is CASSPDLLVGYTF. The CDR3 DNA is TGTGCCAGCAGCCCCGATCTCCTGGTTGGCTACACCTTC.

The chain joins TRBV11-3 to TRBJ2-3; 10 bases fit TRBD2. Germline V gene data show CDR1 as SGHNT and CDR2 as YENEEA. V shed 0 bases and J 6 bases; nucleotides not matched to a gene: 3. The CDR3 totals 15 residues. The CDR3 region is CASSLELAGVDTQYF. In nucleotides, the CDR3 is TGTGCCAGCAGCTTAGAGCTAGCGGGGGTGGATACGCAGTATTTT.

In this sample, this clone turned up once. The rearrangement joins TRBV7-2 to TRBJ2-7; D uncertain. Germline lookup yields CDR1 SGHTA and CDR2 FQGNSA. The CDR3 is made up of 12 amino acids. The V and J ends lost 5 bases and 4 bases respectively, with 9 bases between them. The CDR3 coding sequence is TGTGCCAGCAGCCCCGGAAGGTACGAGCAGTACTTC. It yields the protein CASSPGRYEQYF.

The genes are TRBV6-5 and TRBJ2-7; D possibly uses TRBD1 or TRBD2 (5 bases each). This CDR3 spans 16 amino acids. Deletions cut 0 bases from V and 4 bases from J, with 16 bases between. Germline V lookup: CDR1 MNHEY, CDR2 SVGAGI. The CDR3 protein is CASSYSRVGAVYEQYF. CDR3 nucleotides: TGTGCCAGCAGTTACTCGAGGGTAGGGGCAGTATACGAGCAGTACTTC.

This chain links TRBV6-5 with TRBJ1-4; TRBD1 is a possible D gene (5 bases). The CDR3 covers 15 residues. With 6 bases removed from V and 0 bases from J, the gap between germline ends came to 11 bases. Germline values: CDR1 MNHEY, CDR2 SVGAGI. CDR3 DNA: TGTGCCAGCAGCCTTGGGGGGGCAACTAATGAAAAACTGTTTTTT. Its translation is CASSLGGATNEKLFF.

V usage is TRBV18 and J usage is TRBJ1-2, with D tentatively TRBD1 (5 bases). Trimming took off 6 bases at V and 6 bases at J, with 14 bases between the two ends. CDR1 is KGHSH, CDR2 LQKENI, per germline. There are 13 residues in the CDR3. The CDR3 reads CASSRAGADGYTF. CDR3 coding DNA: TGTGCCAGCTCGCGGGCCGGGGCGGATGGCTACACCTTC.

The chain employs TRBV30 and TRBJ1-1, with D hard to call. The V end was cut by 4 bases, the J end by 4 bases, with 4 bases between. Germline V gene data show CDR1 as GTSNPN and CDR2 as SVGIG (reference sequence). The CDR3 runs 10 residues. The CDR3, as DNA: TGTGCCTGGAAGGTCACTGAAGCTTTCTTT. This encodes CAWKVTEAFF.

The chain joins TRBV5-1 to TRBJ2-5; D may be TRBD1 (5 bases). Germline V gives CDR1 SGHRS, CDR2 YFSETQ. This CDR3 is built from 12 residues. Trimming took off 6 bases at V and 5 bases at J, with 11 bases between the two ends. CDR3 residues: CASTSKGETQYF. The CDR3 bases are TGCGCCAGCACGTCTAAGGGGGAGACCCAGTACTTC. The whole variable domain, filled in from reference TRBV5-1 and TRBJ2-5, reads KAGVTQTPRYLIKTRGQQVTLSCSPISGHRSVSWYQQTPGQGLQFLFEYFSETQRNKGNFPGRFSGRQFSNSRSEMNVSTLELGDSALYLCASTSKGETQYFGPGTRLLVL.

The V and J genes are TRBV5-8 and TRBJ2-3; TRBD1 is a possible D gene (5 bases). CDR1 SGHTS and CDR2 YDEGEE come from the germline V gene. This CDR3 region has 18 residues. Trimming took 0 bases from V and 1 from J, leaving 18 bases between them. CDR3 amino acids: CASSLVATNFRGTDTQYF. The CDR3 region has the DNA TGTGCCAGCAGCTTGGTAGCCACCAACTTCAGGGGCACAGATACGCAGTATTTT.

This chain uses TRBV6-1 with TRBJ2-1, with 10 bases that match TRBD2. Germline CDR1 reads MNHNS; CDR2 reads SASEGT. The V and J ends lost 6 bases and 8 bases, in that order; junction bases with no gene match: 7. This CDR3 contains 14 residues. The CDR3 is CASRSGGANDEQFF. CDR3 nucleotide sequence: TGTGCCAGCAGAAGCGGGGGGGCCAACGATGAGCAGTTCTTC.